This TCR beta chain originates from a study of technical replicates of blood from several donors (TCRdb year 2017). In regard to this clone: Its antigen is unknown. No base qualities exist here, and no much larger clone lies one base off it.

From the cysteine through the phenylalanine, the CDR3 covers 18 amino acids. Solely the CDR3 DNA is kept, with 54 bases framed from the first base. The library was made by the immunoSEQ multiplex PCR assay. The source is immuneACCESS, and TCRdb retained only in-frame sequences with V and J called. Part of the clones is not carried over; for the studies checked, unresolved V genes explain less than half of this, and the remainder is unexplained. The sample yields 75,000 to 100,000 clones; less than 95% were counted once. The ten top clones hold around 0.31% of the sample. The sequence came from a human donor in good health. Source material: T cells isolated from PBMCs. The chain couples TRBV21-1 to TRBJ1-1; the table's D call TRBD1 went unverified against the DNA. TRBV21-1 constitutes a pseudogene. The CDR3 has the sequence CASSKVRQEYLGNTEAFF. The DNA sequence is given as TGTGCCAGCAGCAAAGTGAGACAGGAGTATCTTGGGAACACTGAAGCTTTCTTT.